This T cell receptor beta chain was recovered during a study of blood T cell repertoires in COVID-19. At the level of the study: Some COVID-19 samples were acute and others convalescent; all came from the United States, Italy and Spain. T cells, B-cell-depleted T cells, or PBMCs provided the cDNA or gDNA that served as material.

Seattle researchers signed up patients amid active infection and tracked them longitudinally. The ends were cut back, 3 bases at V and 0 bases at J, with 11 bases in the middle. The CDR3 is 15 residues long. Germline CDR1 LNHNV, CDR2 YYDKDF (reference sequence). Assay used: immunoSEQ multiplex PCR; TCRdb lists only in-frame clones, some missing. The profile covers a few hundred thousand clones, with around 88% appearing a single time and over 9.5% taken by the ten largest. The source material was peripheral blood. J is TRBJ1-2 and V is TRBV15, with D tentatively TRBD1 (6 bases). This clonotype was obtained from a woman between 50 and 59 years old with COVID-19, enrolled during active disease. The DNA for the CDR3 is TGTGCCACCAGCAGGGGACACCCAGCTAACTATGGCTACACCTTC. Translation: CATSRGHPANYGYTF.